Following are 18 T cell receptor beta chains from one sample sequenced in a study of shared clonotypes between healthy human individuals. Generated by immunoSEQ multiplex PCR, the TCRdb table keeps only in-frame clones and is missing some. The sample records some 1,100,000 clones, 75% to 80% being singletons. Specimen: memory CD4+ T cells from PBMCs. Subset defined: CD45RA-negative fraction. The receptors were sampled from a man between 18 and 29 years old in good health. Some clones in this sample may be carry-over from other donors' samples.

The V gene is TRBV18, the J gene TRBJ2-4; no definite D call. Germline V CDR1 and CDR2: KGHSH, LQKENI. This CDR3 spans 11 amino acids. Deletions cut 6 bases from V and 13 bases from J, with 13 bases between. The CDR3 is CASSPNSLQYF. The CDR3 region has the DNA TGTGCCAGCTCCCCCAACTCGCTACAGTACTTC.

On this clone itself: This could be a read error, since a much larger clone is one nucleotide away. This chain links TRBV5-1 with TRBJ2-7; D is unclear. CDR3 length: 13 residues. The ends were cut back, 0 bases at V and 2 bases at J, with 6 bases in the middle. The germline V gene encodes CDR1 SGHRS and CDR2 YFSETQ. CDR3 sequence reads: CASSLVPAYEQYF. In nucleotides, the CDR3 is TGCGCCAGCAGCTTGGTTCCAGCCTACGAGCAGTACTTC. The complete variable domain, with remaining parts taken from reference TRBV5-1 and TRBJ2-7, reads KAGVTQTPRYLIKTRGQQVTLSCSPISGHRSVSWYQQTPGQGLQFLFEYFSETQRNKGNFPGRFSGRQFSNSRSEMNVSTLELGDSALYLCASSLVPAYEQYFGPGTRLTVT.

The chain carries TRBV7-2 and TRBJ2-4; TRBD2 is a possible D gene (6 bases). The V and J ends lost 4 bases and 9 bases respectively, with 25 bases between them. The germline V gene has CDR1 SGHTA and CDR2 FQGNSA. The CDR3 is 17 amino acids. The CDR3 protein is CASSYSLPAVAEGIQYF. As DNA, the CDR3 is TGTGCCAGCAGCTACTCACTTCCGGCAGTCGCGGAGGGCATTCAGTACTTC. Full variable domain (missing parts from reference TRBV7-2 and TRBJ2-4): GAGVSQSPSNKVTEKGKDVELRCDPISGHTALYWYRQSLGQGLEFLIYFQGNSAPDKSGLPSDRFSAERTGGSVSTLTIQRTQQEDSAVYLCASSYSLPAVAEGIQYFGAGTRLSVL.

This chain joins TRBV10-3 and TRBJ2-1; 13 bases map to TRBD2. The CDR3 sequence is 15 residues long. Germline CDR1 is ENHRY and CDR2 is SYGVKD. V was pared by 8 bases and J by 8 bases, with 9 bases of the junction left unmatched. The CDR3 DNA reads TGTGCCATCTCAAGGACTAGCGGGAGTCCGGATGAGCAGTTCTTC. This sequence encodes CAISRTSGSPDEQFF.

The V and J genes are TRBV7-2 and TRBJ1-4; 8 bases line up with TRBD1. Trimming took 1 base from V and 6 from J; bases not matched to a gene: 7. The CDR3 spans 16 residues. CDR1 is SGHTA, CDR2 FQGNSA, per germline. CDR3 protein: CASSLVSRGRDEKLFF. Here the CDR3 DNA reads TGTGCCAGCAGCTTAGTTAGCAGGGGGCGCGATGAAAAACTGTTTTTT.

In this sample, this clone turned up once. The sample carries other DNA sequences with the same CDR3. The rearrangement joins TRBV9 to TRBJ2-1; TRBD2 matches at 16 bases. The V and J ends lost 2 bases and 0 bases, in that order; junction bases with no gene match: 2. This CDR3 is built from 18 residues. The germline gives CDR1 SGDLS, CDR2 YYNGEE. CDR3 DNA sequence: TGTGCCAGCAGCGTGGGGACTAGCGGGAGGGGCTCCTACAATGAGCAGTTCTTC. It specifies CASSVGTSGRGSYNEQFF.

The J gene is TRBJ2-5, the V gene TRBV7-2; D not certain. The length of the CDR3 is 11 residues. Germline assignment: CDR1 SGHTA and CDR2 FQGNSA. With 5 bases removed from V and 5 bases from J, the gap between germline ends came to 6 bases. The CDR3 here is CASSARETQYF. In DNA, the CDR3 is TGTGCCAGCAGCGCCCGGGAGACCCAGTACTTC.

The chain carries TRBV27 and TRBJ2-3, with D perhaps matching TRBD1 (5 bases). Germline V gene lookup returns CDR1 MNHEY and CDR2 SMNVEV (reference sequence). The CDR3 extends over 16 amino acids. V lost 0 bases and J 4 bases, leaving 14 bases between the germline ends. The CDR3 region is CASSLSGAPRADTQYF. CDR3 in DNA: TGTGCCAGCAGTTTATCTGGGGCCCCCAGGGCAGATACGCAGTATTTT.

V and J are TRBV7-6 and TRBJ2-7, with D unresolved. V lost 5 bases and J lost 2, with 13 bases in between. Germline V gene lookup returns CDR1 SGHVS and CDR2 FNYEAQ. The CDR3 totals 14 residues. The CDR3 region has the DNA TGTGCCAGCAGCAAGGATATAGGGCCCTACGAGCAGTACTTC. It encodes CASSKDIGPYEQYF. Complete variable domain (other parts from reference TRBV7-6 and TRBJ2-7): GAGVSQSPRYKVTKRGQDVALRCDPISGHVSLYWYRQALGQGPEFLTYFNYEAQQDKSGLPNDRFSAERPEGSISTLTIQRTEQRDSAMYRCASSKDIGPYEQYFGPGTRLTVT.

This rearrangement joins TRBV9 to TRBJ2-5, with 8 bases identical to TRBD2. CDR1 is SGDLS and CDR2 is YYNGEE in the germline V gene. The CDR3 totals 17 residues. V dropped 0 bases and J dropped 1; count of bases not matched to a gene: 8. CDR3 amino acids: CASSVGGAGALQETQYF. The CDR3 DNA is TGTGCCAGCAGCGTAGGGGGAGCGGGAGCCCTCCAAGAGACCCAGTACTTC. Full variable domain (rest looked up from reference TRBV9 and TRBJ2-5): DSGVTQTPKHLITATGQRVTLRCSPRSGDLSVYWYQQSLDQGLQFLIQYYNGEERAKGNILERFSAQQFPDLHSELNLSSLELGDSALYFCASSVGGAGALQETQYFGPGTRLLVL.

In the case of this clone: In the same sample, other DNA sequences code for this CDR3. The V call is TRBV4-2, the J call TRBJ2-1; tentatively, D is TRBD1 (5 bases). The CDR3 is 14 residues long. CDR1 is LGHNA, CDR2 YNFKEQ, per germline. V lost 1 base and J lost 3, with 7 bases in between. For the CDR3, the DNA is TGTGCCAGCAGCCAAGCAGACAGCTACAATGAGCAGTTCTTC. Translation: CASSQADSYNEQFF.

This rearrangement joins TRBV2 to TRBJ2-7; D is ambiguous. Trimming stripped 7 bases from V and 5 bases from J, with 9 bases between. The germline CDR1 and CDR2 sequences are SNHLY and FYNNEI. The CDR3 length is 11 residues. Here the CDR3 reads CASKIEDEQYF. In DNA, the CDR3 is TGTGCCAGCAAAATTGAGGACGAGCAGTACTTC.

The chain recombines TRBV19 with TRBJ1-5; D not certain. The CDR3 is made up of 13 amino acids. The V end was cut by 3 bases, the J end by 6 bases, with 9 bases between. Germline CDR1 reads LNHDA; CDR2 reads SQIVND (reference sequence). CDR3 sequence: CASSIEGAQPQHF. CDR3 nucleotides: TGTGCCAGTAGTATTGAGGGTGCTCAGCCCCAGCATTTT.

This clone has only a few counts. The CDR3 region has the DNA TGTGCCAGCAGCTTGGGACAGGCCGATGGAGATACGCAGTATTTT. Translation gives CASSLGQADGDTQYF. V and J are TRBV7-9 and TRBJ2-3; 8 bases map to TRBD1. Germline V CDR1 and CDR2: SEHNR, FQNEAQ (reference sequence). The V gene end was trimmed by 3 bases and the J gene end by 5 bases; junction bases not matched to a gene: 7. This CDR3 comprises 15 residues.

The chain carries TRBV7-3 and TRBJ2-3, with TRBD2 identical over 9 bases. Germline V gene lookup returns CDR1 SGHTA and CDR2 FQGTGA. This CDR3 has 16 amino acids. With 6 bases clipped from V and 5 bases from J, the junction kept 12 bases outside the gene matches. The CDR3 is CASSSFSGSGGDTQYF. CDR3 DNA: TGTGCCAGCAGTTCCTTTAGCGGGAGCGGGGGAGATACGCAGTATTTT.

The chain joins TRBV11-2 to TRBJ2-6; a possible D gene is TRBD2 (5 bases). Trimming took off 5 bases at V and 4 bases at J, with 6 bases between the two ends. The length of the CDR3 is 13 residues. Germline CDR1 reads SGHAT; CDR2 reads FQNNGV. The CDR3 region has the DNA TGTGCCAGCAGCCGGGGAGGGGCCAACGTCCTGACTTTC. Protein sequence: CASSRGGANVLTF. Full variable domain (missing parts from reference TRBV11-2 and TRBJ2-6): EAGVAQSPRYKIIEKRQSVAFWCNPISGHATLYWYQQILGQGPKLLIQFQNNGVVDDSQLPKDRFSAERLKGVDSTLKIQPAKLEDSAVYLCASSRGGANVLTFGAGSRLTVL.

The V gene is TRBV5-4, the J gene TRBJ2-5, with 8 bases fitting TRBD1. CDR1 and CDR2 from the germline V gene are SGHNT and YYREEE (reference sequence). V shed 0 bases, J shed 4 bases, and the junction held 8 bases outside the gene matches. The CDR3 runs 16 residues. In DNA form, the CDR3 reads TGTGCCAGCAGCTTGGGGGGCAGGGGGCTAGGAGAGACCCAGTACTTC. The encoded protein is CASSLGGRGLGETQYF.

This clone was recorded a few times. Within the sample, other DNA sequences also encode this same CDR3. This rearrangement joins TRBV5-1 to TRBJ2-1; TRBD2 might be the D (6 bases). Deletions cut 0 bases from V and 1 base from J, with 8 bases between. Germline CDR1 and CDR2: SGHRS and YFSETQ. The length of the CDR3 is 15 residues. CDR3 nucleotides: TGCGCCAGCAGCTTGGGGGGACTTTCCTACAATGAGCAGTTCTTC. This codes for CASSLGGLSYNEQFF. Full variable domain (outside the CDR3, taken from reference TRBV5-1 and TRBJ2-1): KAGVTQTPRYLIKTRGQQVTLSCSPISGHRSVSWYQQTPGQGLQFLFEYFSETQRNKGNFPGRFSGRQFSNSRSEMNVSTLELGDSALYLCASSLGGLSYNEQFFGPGTRLTVL.